The 7 T cell receptor beta chains below all came from one sample that was sequenced in a study of T cell clusters in autoimmune cytopenias. Tens of thousands of genome equivalents of blood DNA were amplified for TRB. Multiplex touch-down PCR amplified TRB using TRB-A and TRB-B pools in one tube. From its re-call of the multiplex PCR reads, TCRdb lists each CDR3 protein once, without DNA. This sample lists approximately 5,700 distinct CDR3 sequences; its ten largest clones have 7%. These data are also associated with another study on T cell repertoires in aging, cancer and after chemotherapy.

The source material was peripheral blood. The origin of the receptors is a human donor in good health.

CDR3: CASSQGFKETQYF. The chain combines TRBV14 with TRBJ2-5. The CDR3 consists of 13 residues. CDR1 and CDR2 (germline): SGHDN, FVKESK.

This clonotype shows up as medium-sized by frequency. The V and J genes are TRBV5-5 and TRBJ2-7. The CDR3 consists of 13 residues. Germline-derived CDR1 and CDR2 are SGHKS and YYEKEE (reference sequence). CDR3 amino acids: CASSLPGTYEQYF.

Measured by frequency, this clonotype is medium-sized. This chain's CDR3 is CASSGQGGSGQHF. The chain carries TRBV27 and TRBJ1-5; TCRdb proposes TRBD1, but this gene call is untestable without DNA. This CDR3 contains 13 residues. Germline CDR1 is MNHEY and CDR2 is SMNVEV (reference sequence).

This clonotype is classed as medium-sized by frequency. The rearrangement joins TRBV19 to TRBJ2-3; the TCRdb call, TRBD1, lacks DNA for checking. Per the germline V gene, CDR1 is LNHDA and CDR2 is SQIVND (reference sequence). The CDR3 length is 16 residues. The CDR3 sequence is CASSMAGGASADTQYF.

CDR3 amino acids: CASSSDRAGQPQHF. This chain connects TRBV12-3 or TRBV12-4 to TRBJ1-5; TCRdb returns TRBD1, unconfirmable since there is no DNA. The CDR3 length is 14 residues.

The chain uses TRBV20-1 and TRBJ2-2. The CDR3 loop spans 14 amino acids. Germline CDR1 is DFQATT and CDR2 is SNEGSKA (reference sequence). This chain's CDR3 is CSARETLNTGELFF.

The chain recombines TRBV11-2 with TRBJ2-3; TCRdb gives TRBD2 as the D gene, but with no DNA this cannot be confirmed. The CDR3 covers 18 residues. The V gene's germline CDR1 is SGHAT and CDR2 FQNNGV. The CDR3: CASSYRGTSAFSTDTQYF.